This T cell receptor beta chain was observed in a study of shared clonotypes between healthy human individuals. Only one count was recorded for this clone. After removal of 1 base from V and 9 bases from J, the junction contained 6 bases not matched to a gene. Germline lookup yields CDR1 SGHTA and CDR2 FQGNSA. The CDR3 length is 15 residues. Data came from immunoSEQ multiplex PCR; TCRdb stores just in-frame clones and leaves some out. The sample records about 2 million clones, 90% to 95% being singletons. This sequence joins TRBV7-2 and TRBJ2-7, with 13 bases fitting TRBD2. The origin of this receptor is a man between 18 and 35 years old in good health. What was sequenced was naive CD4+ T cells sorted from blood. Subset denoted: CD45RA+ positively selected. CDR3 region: CASSLELAGGPGQYF. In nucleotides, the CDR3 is TGTGCCAGCAGCTTAGAACTAGCGGGAGGGCCAGGGCAGTACTTC.